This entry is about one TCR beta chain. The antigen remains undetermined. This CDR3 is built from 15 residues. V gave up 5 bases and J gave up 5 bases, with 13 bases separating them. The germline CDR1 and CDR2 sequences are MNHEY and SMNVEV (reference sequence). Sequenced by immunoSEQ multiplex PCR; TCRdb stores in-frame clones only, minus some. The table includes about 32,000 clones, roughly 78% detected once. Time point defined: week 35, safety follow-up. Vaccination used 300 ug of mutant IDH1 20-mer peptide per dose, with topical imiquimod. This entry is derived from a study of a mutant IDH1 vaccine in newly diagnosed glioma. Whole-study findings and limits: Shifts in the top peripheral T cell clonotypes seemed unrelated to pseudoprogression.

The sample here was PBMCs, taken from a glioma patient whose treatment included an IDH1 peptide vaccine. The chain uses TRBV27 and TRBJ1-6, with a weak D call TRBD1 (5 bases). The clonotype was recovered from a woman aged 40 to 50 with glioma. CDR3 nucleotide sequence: TGTGCCAGCAGTCTCCCGGGACTGAATAATTCACCCCTCCACTTT. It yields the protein CASSLPGLNNSPLHF.